This TCR beta chain was documented in a study of T-cell reconstitution after alpha-beta-depleted transplantation in children. The table lists this clonotype with many counts. Using unique molecular identifiers, the investigators prepared the TCRbeta library. TCRdb analysed the PCR reads with MiXCR anew, one entry per CDR3 protein. Here the sample spans roughly 500,000 distinct CDR3 sequences, around 12% being singletons. V lost 4 bases, J lost 2 bases, and 6 bases stayed unmatched. Germline V gives CDR1 SNHLY, CDR2 FYNNEI. This CDR3 has 15 amino acids. This chain joins TRBV2 and TRBJ2-3, with TRBD2 matching 7 bases. The receptor was derived from a human donor who donated a stem cell graft to a child with combined immunodeficiency. This specimen was PBMCs from the stem cell graft donor, taken from the stem cell graft. The CDR3 DNA sequence: TGTGCCAGCAGTGCGGGACTACTTCCCACAGATACGCAGTATTTT. This encodes CASSAGLLPTDTQYF.